This record covers a single T cell receptor beta chain. Its target is unknown. Germline V gene data show CDR1 as LGHDT and CDR2 as YNNKEL (reference sequence). The germline V and J ends were trimmed by 2 bases and 0 bases, with 9 bases remaining between them. The CDR3 length is 15 residues. For the second PCR, which ran for roughly 6 to 12 cycles, a sample-barcoded 5' primer and a J-beta primer mix were used. TCRdb independently ran MiXCR on the 5' RACE reads; one entry per CDR3 protein. The sample contains approximately 940,000 distinct CDR3 sequences, roughly 48% of which appear only once. The study drew donors from healthy Caucasian individuals in Russia aged about 6 to 90. The sample originates from a study of blood T cells in healthy people across ages. Study-level findings and limits: Diversity was higher, and naive CD4+ cells more numerous, in long-lived donors than in aged donors.

This clonotype was obtained from a man younger than 45 in good health. Sequenced: blood. This sequence joins TRBV3-1 and TRBJ2-3; D is unclear. The CDR3 is CASSQILASTDTQYF. CDR3 nucleotides: TGTGCCAGCAGCCAAATATTAGCAAGCACAGATACGCAGTATTTT.